This TCR beta chain was identified in a study of T cells in Graves' hyperthyroidism and ophthalmopathy. RNA transcripts were the template for amplifying TCR beta CDR3 regions. RT-PCR in the first round (using the HTBI primer set) targeted the TCR CDR3. TCRdb re-derived calls from the multiplex PCR reads in MiXCR, one entry per CDR3 protein. The data hold 700,000 or so distinct CDR3 sequences, with over 15% observed a single time. In making diagnoses, clinical symptoms, serum thyroxine and TRAb, thyroid ultrasound and orbital computed tomography were all used. PBMCs were obtained from over 8.5 ml fresh peripheral blood. Looked up from germline, CDR1 is MGHRA and CDR2 is YSYEKL. The J segment lost 6 bases and the V segment lost 2 bases, leaving 6 bases of the junction unmatched. The CDR3 runs to 16 residues.

The chain is built from TRBV4-1 and TRBJ1-5; 11 nucleotides agree with TRBD1. This receptor was obtained from a man younger than 35 with Graves' hyperthyroidism. What was sequenced was blood. The CDR3 DNA reads TGCGCCAGCAGCCAACCAGGACAGGGGGCGGGTCAGCCCCAGCATTTT. Its protein is CASSQPGQGAGQPQHF.